These 24 T cell receptor beta chains were sequenced from one sample in a study of blood T cell repertoires in COVID-19. This table comes from immunoSEQ multiplex PCR, and its TCRdb copy is limited to in-frame clones, with some not included. Of 35,000 to 45,000 clones detected, approximately 90% appear once; the ten largest clones hold approximately 2%. Sequenced input: peripheral blood. The source is a human donor in a cohort sampled during active COVID-19.

The chain carries TRBV29-1 and TRBJ2-4; tentative D call: TRBD1 (6 bases). The CDR3 has 14 amino acids. The germline V gene has CDR1 SQVTM and CDR2 ANQGSEA. V lost 7 bases to trimming and J lost 0 bases, with 13 bases between them. In nucleotides, the CDR3 is TGCAGCGCTCAACAGGGATTAGCCAAAAACATTCAGTACTTC. Amino acid sequence: CSAQQGLAKNIQYF. The full variable domain, with the rest looked up from reference TRBV29-1 and TRBJ2-4, is SAVISQKPSRDICQRGTSLTIQCQVDSQVTMMFWYRQQPGQSLTLIATANQGSEATYESGFVIDKFPISRPNLTFSTLTVSNMSPEDSSIYLCSAQQGLAKNIQYFGAGTRLSVL.

The chain carries TRBV15 and TRBJ2-5, with TRBD1 identical over 8 bases. V was pared by 4 bases and J by 11 bases, with 12 bases of the junction left unmatched. Germline values: CDR1 LNHNV, CDR2 YYDKDF (reference sequence). This CDR3 is built from 14 residues. Written as DNA, the CDR3 is TGTGCCACCAGCAAAAACGGACAGGGAGGAATTCAGTACTTC. The encoded protein is CATSKNGQGGIQYF. Together with reference TRBV15 and TRBJ2-5, the CDR3 gives the full variable domain: DAMVIQNPRYQVTQFGKPVTLSCSQTLNHNVMYWYQQKSSQAPKLLFHYYDKDFNNEADTPDNFQSRRPNTSFCFLDIRSPGLGDTAMYLCATSKNGQGGIQYFGPGTRLLVL.

This chain links TRBV6-5 with TRBJ2-7, with 7 bases aligning to TRBD2. The length of the CDR3 is 14 residues. Germline CDR1 and CDR2: MNHEY and SVGAGI. The J segment lost 4 bases and the V segment lost 6 bases, leaving 9 bases of the junction unmatched. The CDR3 loop is CASSPGREAYEQYF. In nucleotides, the CDR3 is TGTGCCAGCAGCCCGGGACGGGAGGCGTACGAGCAGTACTTC.

The V call is TRBV6-5, the J call TRBJ1-2, with 7 positions matching TRBD1. The CDR3 totals 15 residues. Germline V lookup: CDR1 MNHEY, CDR2 SVGAGI. V lost 0 bases, J lost 5 bases, and 6 bases stayed unmatched. Here the CDR3 DNA reads TGTGCCAGCAGTTACTCGATTGACAGGGTATATGGCTACACCTTC. It codes for CASSYSIDRVYGYTF.

The chain is built from TRBV6-1 and TRBJ1-1; D remains unclear. Germline CDR1 is MNHNS and CDR2 is SASEGT. V lost 3 bases to trimming and J lost 3 bases, with 11 bases between them. CDR3 size: 14 residues. This CDR3 reads CASSDRDTHTEAFF. CDR3 sequence (DNA): TGTGCCAGCAGTGACCGCGACACCCACACTGAAGCTTTCTTT.

V usage is TRBV5-1 and J usage is TRBJ1-1; no clear D. Looked up from germline, CDR1 is SGHRS and CDR2 is YFSETQ. V was cut by 3 bases and J by 1 base, with 13 bases left in between. CDR3 length equals 15 residues. CDR3 bases: TGCGCCAGCAGCTCTGAACAGATCCCGAACACTGAAGCTTTCTTT. As protein: CASSSEQIPNTEAFF.

The gene calls are TRBV19 and TRBJ1-1, with 8 bases identical to TRBD1. V lost 7 bases, J lost 6 bases, and 10 bases stayed unmatched. This CDR3 is 14 amino acids long. Germline assignment: CDR1 LNHDA and CDR2 SQIVND (reference sequence). Here the CDR3 DNA reads TGTGCCAGTATGGGGGACAGGCCGGGGGCTGAAGCTTTCTTT. It codes for CASMGDRPGAEAFF.

The rearrangement uses TRBV2 and TRBJ1-1; no definite D call. Deletions cut 1 base from V and 7 bases from J, with 13 bases between. Germline CDR1 SNHLY, CDR2 FYNNEI. There are 14 residues in the CDR3. CDR3 nucleotides: TGTGCCAGCAGTGAAGTGTTAGGAGGGATTGAAGCTTTCTTT. It translates to CASSEVLGGIEAFF.

The chain links TRBV10-1 to TRBJ2-2, with D perhaps matching TRBD2 (6 bases). The germline V and J ends were trimmed by 8 bases and 0 bases, with 10 bases remaining between them. The CDR3 covers 14 residues. Per the germline V gene, CDR1 is WNHNN and CDR2 is SYGVQD (reference sequence). CDR3 sequence reads: CASWSGANTGELFF. Here the CDR3 DNA reads TGCGCCAGCTGGTCGGGGGCGAACACCGGGGAGCTGTTTTTT.

This chain joins TRBV4-1 and TRBJ2-1, with D maybe TRBD1 (6 bases). This CDR3 is 12 amino acids long. V lost 3 bases and J lost 9, with 9 bases in between. Germline-derived CDR1 and CDR2 are MGHRA and YSYEKL. CDR3 nucleotides: TGCGCCAGCAGCCAGCTAGGGGGTGAGCAGTTCTTC. Residues: CASSQLGGEQFF.

The rearrangement joins TRBV5-3 to TRBJ2-5; tentative D call: TRBD2 (6 bases). TRBV5-3 is filed as an ORF, its function uncertain. The length of the CDR3 is 11 residues. The CDR3 here is CGQAEGETQYF. For the CDR3, the DNA is TGTGGACAAGCGGAGGGAGAGACCCAGTACTTC.

The chain couples TRBV3-1 (or the pseudogene TRBV3-2) to TRBJ1-5; 8 nucleotides line up with TRBD1. V was clipped by 1 base and J by 4 bases; unmatched bases: 3. There are 15 residues in the CDR3. Per germline, CDR1 LGHDT and CDR2 YNNKEL (reference sequence). The CDR3 is CASSQGTGSNQPQHF. DNA for the CDR3: TGTGCCAGCAGCCAAGGGACAGGGTCTAATCAGCCCCAGCATTTT.

V gene TRBV5-1 combines with J gene TRBJ1-1; D is undetermined. Trimming pared 9 bases from V and 1 base from J, leaving 16 bases between. The CDR3 runs to 14 residues. Looked up from germline, CDR1 is SGHRS and CDR2 is YFSETQ. CDR3: CANFGGWGNTEAFF. The CDR3 DNA reads as TGCGCCAACTTTGGAGGTTGGGGGAACACTGAAGCTTTCTTT.

V usage is TRBV5-1 and J usage is TRBJ2-3; no reliable D call. The CDR3 extends over 13 amino acids. Trimming cost V 0 bases and J 2 bases, with 4 bases left between them. Per the germline V gene, CDR1 is SGHRS and CDR2 is YFSETQ. The DNA for the CDR3 is TGCGCCAGCAGCTTGGGAGCCACAGATACGCAGTATTTT. Its translation: CASSLGATDTQYF. Complete variable domain (other parts from reference TRBV5-1 and TRBJ2-3): KAGVTQTPRYLIKTRGQQVTLSCSPISGHRSVSWYQQTPGQGLQFLFEYFSETQRNKGNFPGRFSGRQFSNSRSEMNVSTLELGDSALYLCASSLGATDTQYFGPGTRLTVL.

The rearrangement uses TRBV3-1 (or the pseudogene TRBV3-2) and TRBJ2-1; the match to TRBD2 covers 15 bases. V was clipped by 4 bases and J by 6 bases; unmatched bases: 4. There are 16 residues in the CDR3. Germline CDR1 LGHDT, CDR2 YNNKEL (reference sequence). CDR3 DNA: TGTGCCAGCAGCCTCAGGACTAGCGGGGGGGCCAATGAGCAGTTCTTC. Translation: CASSLRTSGGANEQFF.

The chain has TRBV4-1 and TRBJ1-6; the D gene is possibly TRBD1 (5 bases). The germline CDR1 and CDR2 sequences are MGHRA and YSYEKL. There are 15 residues in the CDR3. V lost 1 base to trimming and J lost 5 bases, with 9 bases between them. The CDR3 loop is CASSQGIGDNSPLHF. In DNA form, the CDR3 reads TGCGCCAGCAGCCAAGGAATAGGGGATAATTCACCCCTCCACTTT.

The rearrangement uses TRBV18 and TRBJ2-3; 7 bases fit TRBD2. V was clipped by 8 bases and J by 0 bases; unmatched bases: 8. CDR3 length: 15 amino acids. Per germline, CDR1 KGHSH and CDR2 LQKENI. The DNA for the CDR3 is TGTGCCAGCACCACGCCGGGGGGAAGCACAGATACGCAGTATTTT. It translates to CASTTPGGSTDTQYF.

This chain links TRBV6-5 with TRBJ1-5; 9 bases are shared with TRBD1. Per germline, CDR1 MNHEY and CDR2 SVGAGI. The CDR3 has 15 amino acids. The junction had 10 bases not matched to a gene; V was cut back by 7 bases and J by 6 bases. CDR3 sequence (DNA): TGTGCCAGCAAATCACAGGGGGCGAGGTTTCAGCCCCAGCATTTT. It encodes CASKSQGARFQPQHF.

The chain is built from TRBV15 and TRBJ2-3; D is undetermined. The germline V gene encodes CDR1 LNHNV and CDR2 YYDKDF (reference sequence). This CDR3 has 14 residues. Between the trimmed V and J ends, which lost 5 bases and 4 bases, there was a span of 13 bases. The CDR3 DNA follows: TGTGCCACCAGCGCTTCAGGTAGAGCAGATACGCAGTATTTT. This translates into CATSASGRADTQYF.

The chain has TRBV6-5 and TRBJ2-3, with TRBD2 matching over 8 bases. The CDR3 has 16 amino acids. V shed 0 bases, J shed 5 bases, and the junction held 7 bases outside the gene matches. Per the germline V gene, CDR1 is MNHEY and CDR2 is SVGAGI. CDR3 amino acids: CASSYSTSDWGDTQYF. In DNA form, the CDR3 reads TGTGCCAGCAGTTACTCGACTAGCGATTGGGGAGATACGCAGTATTTT.

This clone came up a few times. The chain links TRBV29-1 to TRBJ2-7; D is possibly TRBD2 (7 bases). Germline CDR1 is SQVTM and CDR2 is ANQGSEA. The CDR3 runs 16 residues. V was pared by 5 bases and J by 0 bases, with 20 bases between. The CDR3 region has the DNA TGCAGCGTTACTCGAGTTGGGGGGGGCAGCTCCTACGAGCAGTACTTC. This gives the protein CSVTRVGGGSSYEQYF.

The chain uses TRBV5-8 and TRBJ2-5, with D unresolved. This CDR3 is built from 14 residues. V dropped 4 bases and J dropped 3 bases, with 13 bases sitting between them. Per germline, CDR1 SGHTS and CDR2 YDEGEE. CDR3 protein: CASSLRVPEETQYF. CDR3 nucleotides: TGTGCCAGCAGCCTCCGGGTCCCGGAAGAGACCCAGTACTTC. The full variable domain, completed using reference TRBV5-8 and TRBJ2-5, is EAGVTQSPTHLIKTRGQQATLRCSPISGHTSVYWYQQALGLGLQFLLWYDEGEERNRGNFPPRFSGRQFPNYSSELNVNALELEDSALYLCASSLRVPEETQYFGPGTRLLVL.

The chain combines TRBV4-1 with TRBJ2-7; 9 nucleotides agree with TRBD1. CDR1 is MGHRA and CDR2 is YSYEKL in the germline V gene. The CDR3 covers 15 residues. After removal of 6 bases from V and 3 bases from J, the junction contained 9 bases not matched to a gene. This CDR3 reads CASSSRTGENYEQYF. Written as DNA, the CDR3 is TGCGCCAGCAGTTCACGGACAGGGGAGAACTACGAGCAGTACTTC.

The chain recombines TRBV5-1 with TRBJ2-3, with 14 nucleotides matching TRBD2. V lost 2 bases to trimming and J lost 5 bases; unmatched junction nucleotides: 1. CDR1 and CDR2 (germline): SGHRS, YFSETQ. The CDR3 contains 15 residues. The CDR3 sequence: CASSFGTSGGDTQYF. The CDR3, as DNA: TGCGCCAGCAGCTTCGGGACTAGCGGGGGAGATACGCAGTATTTT.